Described below is a single T cell receptor beta chain sequence and its context. The data were taken from a study of blood T cell repertoires in COVID-19. Symptom resolution, clearance, or two negative PCRs marked donors in Cohort 3 as recovered. Germline CDR1 is LGHNA and CDR2 is YNFKEQ. The CDR3 has 15 residues. Trimming removed 4 bases from V and 3 bases from J; junction bases left unmatched: 8. The repertoire was sequenced with immunoSEQ multiplex PCR; TCRdb's copy has only in-frame clones and lacks some. The profile shows just over 300,000 clones, around 84% of them singletons. The TCR sequence derives from a man aged 30 to 39 who had recovered from COVID-19. Sample: PBMCs or T cells enriched from blood (not recorded which). The V gene is TRBV4-2, the J gene TRBJ2-5; 7 bases fit TRBD1. The chain's CDR3 is CASSLYVGTEETQYF. The CDR3 nucleotides are TGTGCCAGCAGCCTTTATGTCGGGACAGAAGAGACCCAGTACTTC.